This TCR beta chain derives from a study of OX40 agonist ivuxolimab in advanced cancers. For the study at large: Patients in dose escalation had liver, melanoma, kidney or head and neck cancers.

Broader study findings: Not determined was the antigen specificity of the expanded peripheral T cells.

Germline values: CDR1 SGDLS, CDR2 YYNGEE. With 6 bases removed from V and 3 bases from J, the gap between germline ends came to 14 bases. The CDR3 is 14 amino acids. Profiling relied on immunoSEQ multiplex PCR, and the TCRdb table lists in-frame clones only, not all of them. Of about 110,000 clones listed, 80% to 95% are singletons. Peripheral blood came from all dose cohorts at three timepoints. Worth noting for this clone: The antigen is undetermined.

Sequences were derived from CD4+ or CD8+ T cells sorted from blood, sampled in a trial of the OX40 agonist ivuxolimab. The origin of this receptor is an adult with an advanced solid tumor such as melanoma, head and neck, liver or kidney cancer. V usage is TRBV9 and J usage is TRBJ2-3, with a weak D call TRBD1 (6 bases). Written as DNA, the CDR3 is TGTGCCAGCAACCCCACAGGGTCGACAGATACGCAGTATTTT. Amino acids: CASNPTGSTDTQYF.